This T cell receptor (beta chain) was recovered during a study of shared clonotypes between healthy human individuals. The protocol was immunoSEQ multiplex PCR, while the TCRdb copy is restricted to in-frame clones and leaves out a portion. Of 500,000 to 650,000 clones listed, around 78% are singletons. Those who donated, Caucasian adults without exception, all lived in Nashville, Tennessee. CDR3 length: 13 residues. Trimming left V 8 bases short and J 2 bases short, with 12 bases between. Germline V gene sequence: CDR1 MGHDK, CDR2 SYGVNS. Sequenced input: PBMCs. The source is a woman aged 40 to 55 in good health. Some clones in this sample may be carry-over from other donors' samples. This chain joins TRBV25-1 and TRBJ1-1; perhaps TRBD1 as D (6 bases). DNA of the CDR3: TGTGCCAGCGCTTGGGGGGCTAACACTGAAGCTTTCTTT. This encodes CASAWGANTEAFF.